The subject of this entry is one TCR beta chain. The antigen remains undetermined. The CDR3 contains 14 residues. Trimming took off 7 bases at V and 2 bases at J, with 13 bases between the two ends. Germline CDR1 is MNHNS and CDR2 is SASEGT. 13 Jbeta primers and 60 Vbeta primers were used for the PCR. Method: immunoSEQ multiplex PCR; TCRdb's copy keeps in-frame clones and lacks some. This table has some 130,000 clones, more than 65% appearing once. The sample belongs to a study of cytomegalovirus exposure and HLA in healthy donors. Whole-study results and caveats: Near-uniform donor sequencing depth was presumed by presence/absence analyses. Among TCR beta chains of equal frequency, HLA-associated ones were more clonally expanded in a later analysis.

The material sequenced was PBMCs. The receptor was isolated from a man aged 50-60 years in good health and CMV-seronegative. V gene TRBV6-1 combines with J gene TRBJ2-3, with D tentatively TRBD2 (5 bases). DNA for the CDR3: TGTGCCAGCAAAATTAGCGAGACCACAGATACGCAGTATTTT. Translation gives CASKISETTDTQYF.